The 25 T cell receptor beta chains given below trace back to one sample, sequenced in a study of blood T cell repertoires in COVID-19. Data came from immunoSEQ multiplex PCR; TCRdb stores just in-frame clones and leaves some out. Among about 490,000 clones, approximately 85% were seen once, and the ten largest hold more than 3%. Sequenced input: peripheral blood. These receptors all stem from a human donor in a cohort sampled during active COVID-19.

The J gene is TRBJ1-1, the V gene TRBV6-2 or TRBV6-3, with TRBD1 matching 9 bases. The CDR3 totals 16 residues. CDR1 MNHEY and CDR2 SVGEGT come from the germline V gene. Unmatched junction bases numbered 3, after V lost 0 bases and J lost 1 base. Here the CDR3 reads CASSYSTGGRNTEAFF. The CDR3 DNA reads TGTGCCAGCAGTTACTCGACAGGGGGGAGGAACACTGAAGCTTTCTTT.

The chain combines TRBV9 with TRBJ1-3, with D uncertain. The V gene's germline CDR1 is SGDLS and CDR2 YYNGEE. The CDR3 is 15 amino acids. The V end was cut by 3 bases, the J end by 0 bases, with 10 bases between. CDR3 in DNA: TGTGCCAGCAGCGGCCCTCGAGTCTCTGGAAACACCATATATTTT. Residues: CASSGPRVSGNTIYF.

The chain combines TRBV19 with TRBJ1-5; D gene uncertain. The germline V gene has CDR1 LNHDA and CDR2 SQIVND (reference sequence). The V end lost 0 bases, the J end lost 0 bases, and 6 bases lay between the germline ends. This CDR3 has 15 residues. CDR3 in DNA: TGTGCCAGTAGTATAGACGGGGATAGCAATCAGCCCCAGCATTTT. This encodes CASSIDGDSNQPQHF.

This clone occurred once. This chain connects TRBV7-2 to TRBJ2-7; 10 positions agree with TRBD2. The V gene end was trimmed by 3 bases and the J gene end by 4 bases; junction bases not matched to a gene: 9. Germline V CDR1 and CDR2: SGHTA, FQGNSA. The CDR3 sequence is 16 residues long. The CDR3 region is CASSFPLAGGAYEQYF. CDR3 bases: TGTGCCAGCAGCTTCCCCTTAGCGGGAGGCGCGTACGAGCAGTACTTC.

The chain's CDR3 is CASSDYRSPYEQYF. The CDR3 DNA is TGTGCCAGCAGTGATTACAGGTCTCCCTACGAGCAGTACTTC. The chain links TRBV6-1 to TRBJ2-7, with a possible D match to TRBD1 (5 bases). There are 14 residues in the CDR3. Germline V gene sequence: CDR1 MNHNS, CDR2 SASEGT. Trimming left V 3 bases short and J 2 bases short, with 11 bases between.

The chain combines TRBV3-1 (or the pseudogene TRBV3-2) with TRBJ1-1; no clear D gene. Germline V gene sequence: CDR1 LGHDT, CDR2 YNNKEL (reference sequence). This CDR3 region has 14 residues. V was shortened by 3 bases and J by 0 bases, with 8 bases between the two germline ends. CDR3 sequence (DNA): TGTGCCAGCAGCCAGCTTGCGGTGAACACTGAAGCTTTCTTT. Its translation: CASSQLAVNTEAFF.

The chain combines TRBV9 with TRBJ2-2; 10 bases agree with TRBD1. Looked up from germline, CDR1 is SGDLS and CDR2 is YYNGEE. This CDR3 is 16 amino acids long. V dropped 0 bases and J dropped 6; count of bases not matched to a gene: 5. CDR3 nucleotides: TGTGCCAGCAGCGTAGCTGGGACAGGGGAAGCCGGGGAGCTGTTTTTT. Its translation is CASSVAGTGEAGELFF.

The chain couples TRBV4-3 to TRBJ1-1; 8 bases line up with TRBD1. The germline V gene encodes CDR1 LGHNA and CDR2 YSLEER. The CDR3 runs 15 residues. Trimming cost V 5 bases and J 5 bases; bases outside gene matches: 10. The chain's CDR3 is CASSNYGQGGTEAFF. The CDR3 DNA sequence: TGCGCCAGCAGCAATTACGGACAGGGCGGAACTGAAGCTTTCTTT.

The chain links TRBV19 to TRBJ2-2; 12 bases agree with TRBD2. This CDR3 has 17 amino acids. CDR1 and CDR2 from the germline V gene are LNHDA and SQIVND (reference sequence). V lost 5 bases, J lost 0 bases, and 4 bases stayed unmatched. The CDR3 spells CASSRTSGTPNTGELFF. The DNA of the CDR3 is TGTGCCAGTAGTCGGACTAGCGGGACCCCGAACACCGGGGAGCTGTTTTTT.

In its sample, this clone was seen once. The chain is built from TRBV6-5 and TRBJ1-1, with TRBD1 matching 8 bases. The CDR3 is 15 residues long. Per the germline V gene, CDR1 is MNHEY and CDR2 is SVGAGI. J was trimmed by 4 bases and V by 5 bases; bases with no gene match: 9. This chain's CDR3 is CASSTFQGAGTEAFF. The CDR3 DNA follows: TGTGCCAGCAGTACCTTCCAGGGGGCAGGCACTGAAGCTTTCTTT.

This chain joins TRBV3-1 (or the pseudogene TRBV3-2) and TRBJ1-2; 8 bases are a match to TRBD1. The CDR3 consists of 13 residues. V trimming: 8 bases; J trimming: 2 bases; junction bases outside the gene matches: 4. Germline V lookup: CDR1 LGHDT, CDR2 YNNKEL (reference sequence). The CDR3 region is CASGDRNNYGYTF. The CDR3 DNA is TGTGCCAGCGGGGACAGGAACAACTATGGCTACACCTTC.

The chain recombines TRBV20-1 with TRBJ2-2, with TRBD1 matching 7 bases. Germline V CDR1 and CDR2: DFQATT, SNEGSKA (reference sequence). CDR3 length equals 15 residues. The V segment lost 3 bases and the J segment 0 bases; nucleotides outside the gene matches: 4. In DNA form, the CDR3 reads TGCAGTGCTAGTCTCCAGGGGGCGAACACCGGGGAGCTGTTTTTT. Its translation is CSASLQGANTGELFF.

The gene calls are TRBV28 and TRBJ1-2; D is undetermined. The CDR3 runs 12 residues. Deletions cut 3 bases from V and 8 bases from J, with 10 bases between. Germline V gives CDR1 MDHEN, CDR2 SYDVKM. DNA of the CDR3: TGTGCCAGCAGTTTTCCCCCGGGAGGCTACACCTTC. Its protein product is CASSFPPGGYTF.

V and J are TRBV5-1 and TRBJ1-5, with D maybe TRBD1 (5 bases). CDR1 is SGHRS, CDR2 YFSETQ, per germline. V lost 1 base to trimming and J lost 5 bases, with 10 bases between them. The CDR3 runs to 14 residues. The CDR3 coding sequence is TGCGCCAGCAGCTTGCTAGGGGTGGATCAGCCCCAGCATTTT. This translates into CASSLLGVDQPQHF.

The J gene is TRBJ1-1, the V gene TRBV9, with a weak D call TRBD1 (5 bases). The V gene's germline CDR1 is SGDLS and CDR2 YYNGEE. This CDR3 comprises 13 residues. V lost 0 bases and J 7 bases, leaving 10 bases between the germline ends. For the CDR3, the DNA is TGTGCCAGCAGCGTAGGTAAGGGGCGTGAAGCTTTCTTT. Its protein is CASSVGKGREAFF.

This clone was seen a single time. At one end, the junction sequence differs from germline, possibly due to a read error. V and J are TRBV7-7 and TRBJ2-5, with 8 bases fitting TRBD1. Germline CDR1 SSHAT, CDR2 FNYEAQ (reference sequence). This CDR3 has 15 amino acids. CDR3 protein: CASSLGTGGRETQYF. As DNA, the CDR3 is TGTGCTAGCAGCTTAGGGACAGGAGGTCGGGAGACCCAGTACTTC.

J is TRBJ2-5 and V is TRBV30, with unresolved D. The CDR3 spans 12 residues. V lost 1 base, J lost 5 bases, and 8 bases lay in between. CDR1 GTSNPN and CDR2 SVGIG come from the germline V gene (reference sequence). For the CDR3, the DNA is TGTGCCTGGAGTGAACTTCGGGAGACCCAGTACTTC. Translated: CAWSELRETQYF.

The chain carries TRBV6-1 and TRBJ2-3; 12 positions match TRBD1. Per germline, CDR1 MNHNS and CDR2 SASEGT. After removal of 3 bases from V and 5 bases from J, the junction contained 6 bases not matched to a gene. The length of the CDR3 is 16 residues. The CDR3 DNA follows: TGTGCCAGCAGTGACGGGGGACAGGGGGCCGGAGATACGCAGTATTTT. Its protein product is CASSDGGQGAGDTQYF.

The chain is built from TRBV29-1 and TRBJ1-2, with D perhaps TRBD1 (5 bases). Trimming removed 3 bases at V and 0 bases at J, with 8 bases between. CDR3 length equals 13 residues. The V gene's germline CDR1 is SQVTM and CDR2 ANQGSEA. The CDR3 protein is CSVEKGTNYGYTF. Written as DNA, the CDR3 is TGCAGCGTTGAGAAGGGGACTAACTATGGCTACACCTTC.

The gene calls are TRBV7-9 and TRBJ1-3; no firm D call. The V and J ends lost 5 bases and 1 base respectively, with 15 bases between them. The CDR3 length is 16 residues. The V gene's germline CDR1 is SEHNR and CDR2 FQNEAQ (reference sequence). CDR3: CASSARGGRSGNTIYF. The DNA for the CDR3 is TGTGCCAGCAGCGCTCGGGGAGGGAGGTCTGGAAACACCATATATTTT.

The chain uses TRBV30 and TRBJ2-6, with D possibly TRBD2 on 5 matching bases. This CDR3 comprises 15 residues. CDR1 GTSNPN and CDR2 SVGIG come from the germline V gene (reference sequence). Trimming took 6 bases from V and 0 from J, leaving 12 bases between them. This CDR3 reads CACTRLSSGANVLTF. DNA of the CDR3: TGTGCCTGCACACGACTATCCTCTGGGGCCAACGTCCTGACTTTC.

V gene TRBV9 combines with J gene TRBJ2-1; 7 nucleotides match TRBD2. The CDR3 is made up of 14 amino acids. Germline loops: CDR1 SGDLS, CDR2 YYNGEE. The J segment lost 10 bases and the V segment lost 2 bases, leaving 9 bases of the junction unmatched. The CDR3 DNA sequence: TGTGCCAGCAGCGTTCAGGGAGGGACCACGGAGCAGTTCTTC. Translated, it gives CASSVQGGTTEQFF.

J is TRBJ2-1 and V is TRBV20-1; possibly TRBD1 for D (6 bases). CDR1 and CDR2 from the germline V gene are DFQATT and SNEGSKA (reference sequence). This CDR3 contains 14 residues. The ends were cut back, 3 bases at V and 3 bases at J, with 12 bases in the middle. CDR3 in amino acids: CSASGQGLYNEQFF. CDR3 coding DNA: TGCAGTGCTAGTGGGCAGGGGCTCTACAATGAGCAGTTCTTC.

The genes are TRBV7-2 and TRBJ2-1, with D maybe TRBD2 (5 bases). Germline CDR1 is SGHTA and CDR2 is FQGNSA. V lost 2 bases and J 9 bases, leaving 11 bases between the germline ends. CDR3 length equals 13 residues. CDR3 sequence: CASSLRGLGEQFF. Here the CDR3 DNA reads TGTGCCAGCAGCTTAAGAGGGCTAGGTGAGCAGTTCTTC. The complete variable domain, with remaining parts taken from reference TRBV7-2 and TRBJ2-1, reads GAGVSQSPSNKVTEKGKDVELRCDPISGHTALYWYRQSLGQGLEFLIYFQGNSAPDKSGLPSDRFSAERTGGSVSTLTIQRTQQEDSAVYLCASSLRGLGEQFFGPGTRLTVL.

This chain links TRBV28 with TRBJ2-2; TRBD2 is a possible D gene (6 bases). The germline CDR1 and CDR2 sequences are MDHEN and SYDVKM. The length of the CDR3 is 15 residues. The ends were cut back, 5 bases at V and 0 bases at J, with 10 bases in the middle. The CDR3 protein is CASSSGGANTGELFF. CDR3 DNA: TGTGCCAGCAGTAGCGGAGGGGCGAACACCGGGGAGCTGTTTTTT.